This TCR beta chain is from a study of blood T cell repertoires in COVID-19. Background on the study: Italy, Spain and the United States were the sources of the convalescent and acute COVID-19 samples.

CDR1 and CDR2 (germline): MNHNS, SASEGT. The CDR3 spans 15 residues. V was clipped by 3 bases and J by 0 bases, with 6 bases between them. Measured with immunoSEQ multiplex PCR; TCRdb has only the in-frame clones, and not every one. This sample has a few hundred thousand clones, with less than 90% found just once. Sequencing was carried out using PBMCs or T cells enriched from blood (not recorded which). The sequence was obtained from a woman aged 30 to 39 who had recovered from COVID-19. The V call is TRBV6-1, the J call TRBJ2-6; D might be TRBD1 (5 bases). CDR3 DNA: TGTGCCAGCAGTGACCAGGGCTCTGGGGCCAACGTCCTGACTTTC. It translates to CASSDQGSGANVLTF.